This T cell receptor (beta chain) was identified during a study of T cells in tuberculosis. Assay used: immunoSEQ multiplex PCR; TCRdb lists only in-frame clones, some missing. The sample has about 28,000 clones; around 87% are singletons. Trimming shortened V by 3 bases and J by 5 bases, and 11 bases separated the two germline ends. Looked up from germline, CDR1 is ENHRY and CDR2 is SYGVKD. CDR3 length: 13 residues. The sequence was obtained from a donor aged 10-29 years with latent tuberculosis or without tuberculosis infection. The sequencing sample was made of PBMCs. The genes are TRBV10-3 and TRBJ2-7; possible D gene TRBD1, 6 bases. CDR3 in amino acids: CAISDGQLDEQYF. The CDR3 nucleotides are TGTGCCATCAGTGATGGACAGCTTGACGAGCAGTACTTC.